This TCR beta chain was recorded in a study of blood T cell repertoires in COVID-19. In the study overall: The origin of the acute and convalescent COVID-19 samples was the United States, Italy and Spain. From T cells, B-cell-depleted T cells, or PBMCs came the material, which was cDNA or gDNA.

The CDR3 has 15 amino acids. The V end was cut by 2 bases, the J end by 2 bases, with 12 bases between. CDR1 is SGHAT, CDR2 FQNNGV, per germline. Data came from immunoSEQ multiplex PCR; TCRdb stores just in-frame clones and leaves some out. The data show about 130,000 clones, roughly 88% seen once. What was sequenced was peripheral blood. V usage is TRBV11-2 and J usage is TRBJ2-5; D not certain. The clonotype originates from a human donor in a cohort sampled during active COVID-19. The DNA of the CDR3 is TGTGCCAGCAGCTTACCCGCCCAGGTTCAAGAGACCCAGTACTTC. Its translation: CASSLPAQVQETQYF.